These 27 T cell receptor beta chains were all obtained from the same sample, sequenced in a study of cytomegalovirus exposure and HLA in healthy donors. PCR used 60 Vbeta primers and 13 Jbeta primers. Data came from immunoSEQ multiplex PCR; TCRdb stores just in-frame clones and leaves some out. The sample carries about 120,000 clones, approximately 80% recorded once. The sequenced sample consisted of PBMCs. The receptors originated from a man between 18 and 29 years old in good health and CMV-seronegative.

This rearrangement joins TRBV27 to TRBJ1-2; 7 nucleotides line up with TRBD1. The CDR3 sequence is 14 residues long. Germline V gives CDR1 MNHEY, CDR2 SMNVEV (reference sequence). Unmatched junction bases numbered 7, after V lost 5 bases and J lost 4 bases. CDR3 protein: CASSPRTGSYGYTF. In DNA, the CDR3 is TGTGCCAGCAGTCCCAGGACAGGATCCTATGGCTACACCTTC.

Here the CDR3 reads CASSESRTGMNTEAFF. The CDR3 region has the DNA TGTGCCAGCAGTGAATCCAGGACAGGGATGAACACTGAAGCTTTCTTT. This sequence joins TRBV25-1 and TRBJ1-1; 8 nucleotides match TRBD1. The CDR3 has 16 amino acids. The ends lost 1 base at V and 0 bases at J; junction bases unmatched: 4. The germline V gene has CDR1 MGHDK and CDR2 SYGVNS.

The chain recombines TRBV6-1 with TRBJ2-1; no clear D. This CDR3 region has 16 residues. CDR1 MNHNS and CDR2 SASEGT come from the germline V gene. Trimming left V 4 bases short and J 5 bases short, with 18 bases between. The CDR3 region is CASSGPLLLYNNEQFF. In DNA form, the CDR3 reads TGTGCCAGCAGTGGCCCCTTGTTATTGTACAACAATGAGCAGTTCTTC.

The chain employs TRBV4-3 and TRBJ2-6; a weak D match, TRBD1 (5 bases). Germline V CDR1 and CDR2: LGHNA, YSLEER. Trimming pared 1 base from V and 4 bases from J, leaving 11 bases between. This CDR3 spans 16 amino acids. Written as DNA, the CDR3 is TGCGCCAGCAGCCAAGTAACAGGATCGGGGGCCAACGTCCTGACTTTC. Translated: CASSQVTGSGANVLTF.

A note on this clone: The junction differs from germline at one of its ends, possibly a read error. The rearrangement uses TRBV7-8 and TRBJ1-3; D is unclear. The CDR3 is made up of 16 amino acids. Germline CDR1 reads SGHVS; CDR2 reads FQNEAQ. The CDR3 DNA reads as TGTGCCAGCAGCTTGGTCGACTCGAGCTCTGGAAACGCCATATATTTT. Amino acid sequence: CASSLVDSSSGNAIYF.

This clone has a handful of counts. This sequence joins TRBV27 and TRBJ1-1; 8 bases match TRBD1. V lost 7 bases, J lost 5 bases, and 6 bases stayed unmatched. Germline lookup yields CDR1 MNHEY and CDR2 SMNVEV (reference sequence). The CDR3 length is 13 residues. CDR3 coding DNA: TGTGCCAGCAAGACAGGGGATAGGACTGAAGCTTTCTTT. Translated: CASKTGDRTEAFF.

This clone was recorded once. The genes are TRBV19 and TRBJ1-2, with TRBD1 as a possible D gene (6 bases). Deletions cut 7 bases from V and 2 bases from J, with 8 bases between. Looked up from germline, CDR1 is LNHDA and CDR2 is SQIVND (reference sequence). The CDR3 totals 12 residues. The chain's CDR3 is CASKQGNYGYTF. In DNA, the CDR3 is TGTGCCAGTAAGCAGGGGAACTATGGCTACACCTTC.

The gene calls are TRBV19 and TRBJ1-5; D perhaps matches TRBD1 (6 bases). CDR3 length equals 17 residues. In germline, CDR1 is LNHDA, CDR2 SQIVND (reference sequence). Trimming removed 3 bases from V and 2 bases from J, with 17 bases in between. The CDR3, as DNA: TGTGCCAGTAGTATTACGGACAGACCTCCTGGCAATCAGCCCCAGCATTTT. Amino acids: CASSITDRPPGNQPQHF.

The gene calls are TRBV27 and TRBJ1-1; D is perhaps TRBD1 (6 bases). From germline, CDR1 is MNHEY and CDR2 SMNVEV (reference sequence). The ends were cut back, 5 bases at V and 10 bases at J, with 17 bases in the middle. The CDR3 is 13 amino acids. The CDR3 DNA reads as TGTGCCAGCAGTGTTGGACAGAACCTAGGAGCTTTCTTT. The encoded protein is CASSVGQNLGAFF.

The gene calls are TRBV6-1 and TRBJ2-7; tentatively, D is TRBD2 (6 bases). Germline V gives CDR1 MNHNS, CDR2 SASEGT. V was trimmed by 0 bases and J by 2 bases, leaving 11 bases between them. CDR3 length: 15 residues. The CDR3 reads CASSEAEGYAYEQYF. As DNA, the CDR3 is TGTGCCAGCAGTGAAGCGGAGGGTTACGCCTACGAGCAGTACTTC.

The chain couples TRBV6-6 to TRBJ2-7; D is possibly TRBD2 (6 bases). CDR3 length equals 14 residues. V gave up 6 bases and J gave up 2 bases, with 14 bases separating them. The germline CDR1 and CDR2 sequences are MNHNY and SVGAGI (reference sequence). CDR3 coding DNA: TGTGCCAGCAGGGACTGGAGGGAAGCCTACGAGCAGTACTTC. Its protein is CASRDWREAYEQYF.

CDR3 nucleotides: TGTGCCAGCAGCCAAAGGGGAGGGTCGGGCACTGAAGCTTTCTTT. Translating it yields CASSQRGGSGTEAFF. This chain connects TRBV4-2 to TRBJ1-1; tentatively, D is TRBD1 (5 bases). The germline V gene has CDR1 LGHNA and CDR2 YNFKEQ. V was pared by 2 bases and J by 4 bases, with 14 bases between. The CDR3 is 15 amino acids.

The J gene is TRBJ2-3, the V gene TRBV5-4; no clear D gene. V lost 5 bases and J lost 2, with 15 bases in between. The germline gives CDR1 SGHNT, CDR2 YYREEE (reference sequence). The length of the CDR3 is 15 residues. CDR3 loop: CASSAQSRFTDTQYF. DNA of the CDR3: TGTGCCAGCAGTGCCCAATCCAGATTCACAGATACGCAGTATTTT.

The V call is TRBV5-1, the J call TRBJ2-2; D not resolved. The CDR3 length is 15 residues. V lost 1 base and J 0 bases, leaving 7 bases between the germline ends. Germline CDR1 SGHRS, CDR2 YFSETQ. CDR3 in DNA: TGCGCCAGCAGCTTGCTGCTAGCGAACACCGGGGAGCTGTTTTTT. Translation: CASSLLLANTGELFF.

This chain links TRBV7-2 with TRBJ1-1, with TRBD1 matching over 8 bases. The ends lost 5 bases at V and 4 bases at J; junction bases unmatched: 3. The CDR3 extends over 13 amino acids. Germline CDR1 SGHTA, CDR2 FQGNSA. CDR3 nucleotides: TGTGCCAGCAGCCTCGGGACAGGCACTGAAGCTTTCTTT. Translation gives CASSLGTGTEAFF.

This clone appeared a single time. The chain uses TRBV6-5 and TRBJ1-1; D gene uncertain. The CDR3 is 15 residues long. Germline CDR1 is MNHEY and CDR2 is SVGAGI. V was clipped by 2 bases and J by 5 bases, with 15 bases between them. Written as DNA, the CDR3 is TGTGCCAGCAGTTACGCGACTGGTCGAAGGACTGAAGCTTTCTTT. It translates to CASSYATGRRTEAFF.

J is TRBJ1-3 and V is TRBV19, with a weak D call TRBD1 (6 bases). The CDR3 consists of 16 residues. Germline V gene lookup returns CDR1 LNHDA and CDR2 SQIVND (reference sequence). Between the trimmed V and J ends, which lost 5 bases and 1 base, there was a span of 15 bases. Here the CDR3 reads CASSLGQFLSGNTIYF. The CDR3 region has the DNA TGTGCCAGTAGTCTAGGACAGTTCCTTTCTGGAAACACCATATATTTT.

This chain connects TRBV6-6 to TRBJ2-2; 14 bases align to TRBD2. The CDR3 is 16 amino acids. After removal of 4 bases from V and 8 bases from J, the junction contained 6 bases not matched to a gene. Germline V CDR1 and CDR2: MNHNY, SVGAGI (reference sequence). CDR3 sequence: CASSSTSGGARGELFF. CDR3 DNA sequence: TGTGCCAGCAGTTCGACTAGCGGGGGGGCCAGGGGGGAGCTGTTTTTT.

DNA for the CDR3: TGTGCCAGTAGCCAAGGGGCACGCTCCTATAATTCACCCCTCCACTTT. It specifies CASSQGARSYNSPLHF. J is TRBJ1-6 and V is TRBV19; D is possibly TRBD1 (5 bases). The V end lost 6 bases, the J end lost 0 bases, and 12 bases lay between the germline ends. The length of the CDR3 is 16 residues. The germline V gene encodes CDR1 LNHDA and CDR2 SQIVND (reference sequence). Together with reference TRBV19 and TRBJ1-6, the CDR3 gives the full variable domain: DGGITQSPKYLFRKEGQNVTLSCEQNLNHDAMYWYRQDPGQGLRLIYYSQIVNDFQKGDIAEGYSVSREKKESFPLTVTSAQKNPTAFYLCASSQGARSYNSPLHFGNGTRLTVT.

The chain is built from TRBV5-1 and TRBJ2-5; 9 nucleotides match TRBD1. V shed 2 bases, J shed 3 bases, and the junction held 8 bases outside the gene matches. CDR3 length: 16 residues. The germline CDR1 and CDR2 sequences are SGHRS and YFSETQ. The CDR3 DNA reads TGCGCCAGCAGCTTTCTTCCGGGACAGGGCAAAGAGACCCAGTACTTC. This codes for CASSFLPGQGKETQYF.

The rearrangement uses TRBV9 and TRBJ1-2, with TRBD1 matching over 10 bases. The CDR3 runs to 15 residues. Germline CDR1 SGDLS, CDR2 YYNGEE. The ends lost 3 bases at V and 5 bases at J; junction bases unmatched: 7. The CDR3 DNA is TGTGCCAGCAGCGCTCCGGACAGGGGGAAATATGGCTACACCTTC. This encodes CASSAPDRGKYGYTF.

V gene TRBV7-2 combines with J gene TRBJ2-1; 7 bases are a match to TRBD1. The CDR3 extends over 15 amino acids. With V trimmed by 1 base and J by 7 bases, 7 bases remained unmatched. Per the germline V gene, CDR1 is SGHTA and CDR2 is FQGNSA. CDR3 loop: CASSLGQGKSNEQFF. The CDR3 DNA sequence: TGTGCCAGCAGCTTAGGACAGGGAAAGTCAAATGAGCAGTTCTTC.

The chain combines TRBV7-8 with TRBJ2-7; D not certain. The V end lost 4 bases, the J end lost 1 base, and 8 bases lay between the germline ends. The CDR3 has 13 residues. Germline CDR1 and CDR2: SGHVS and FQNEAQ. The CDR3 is CASSSDISYEQYF. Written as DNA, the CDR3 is TGTGCCAGCAGCTCCGACATTTCCTACGAGCAGTACTTC. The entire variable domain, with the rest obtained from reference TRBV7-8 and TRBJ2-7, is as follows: GAGVSQSPRYKVAKRGQDVALRCDPISGHVSLFWYQQALGQGPEFLTYFQNEAQLDKSGLPSDRFFAERPEGSVSTLKIQRTQQEDSAVYLCASSSDISYEQYFGPGTRLTVT.

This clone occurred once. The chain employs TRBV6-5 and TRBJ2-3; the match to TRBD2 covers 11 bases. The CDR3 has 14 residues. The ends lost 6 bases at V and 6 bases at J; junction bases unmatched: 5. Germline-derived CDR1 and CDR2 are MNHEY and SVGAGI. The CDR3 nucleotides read TGTGCCAGCAGACTACTAGCGGGGGTCGATACGCAGTATTTT. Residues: CASRLLAGVDTQYF.

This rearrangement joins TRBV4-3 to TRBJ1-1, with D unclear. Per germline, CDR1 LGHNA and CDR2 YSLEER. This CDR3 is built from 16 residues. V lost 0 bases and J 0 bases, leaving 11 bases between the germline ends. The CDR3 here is CASSQDWLSMNTEAFF. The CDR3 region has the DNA TGCGCCAGCAGCCAAGATTGGCTCAGTATGAACACTGAAGCTTTCTTT.

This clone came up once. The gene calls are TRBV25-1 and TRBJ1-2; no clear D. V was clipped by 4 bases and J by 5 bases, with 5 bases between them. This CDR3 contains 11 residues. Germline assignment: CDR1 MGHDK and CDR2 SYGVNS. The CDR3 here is CASSALYGYTF. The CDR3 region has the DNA TGTGCCAGCAGTGCCTTATATGGCTACACCTTC.

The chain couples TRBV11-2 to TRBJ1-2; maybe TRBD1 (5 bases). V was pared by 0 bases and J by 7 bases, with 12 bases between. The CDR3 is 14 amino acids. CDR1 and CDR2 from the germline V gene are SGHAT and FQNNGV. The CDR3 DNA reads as TGTGCCAGCAGCTTAGAGGGGCCACAGAGTGGCTACACCTTC. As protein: CASSLEGPQSGYTF. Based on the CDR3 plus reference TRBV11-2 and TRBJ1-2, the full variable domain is EAGVAQSPRYKIIEKRQSVAFWCNPISGHATLYWYQQILGQGPKLLIQFQNNGVVDDSQLPKDRFSAERLKGVDSTLKIQPAKLEDSAVYLCASSLEGPQSGYTFGSGTRLTVV.